Shown below are 30 T cell receptor beta chains from a single sample sequenced in a study of shared clonotypes between healthy human individuals. Naive CD8 cells were CD45RO-negative, positively selected for CCR7, excluding terminally differentiated effector memory CD45RA+ cells. Sequenced by immunoSEQ multiplex PCR; TCRdb stores in-frame clones only, minus some. The table has around 650,000 clones, around 96% seen once. The sequenced sample consisted of naive CD8+ T cells sorted from blood. These receptors originate from a woman under 40 in good health.

The V call is TRBV6-1, the J call TRBJ2-5, with 9 nucleotides matching TRBD2. This CDR3 is built from 16 residues. The V gene end was trimmed by 2 bases and the J gene end by 2 bases; junction bases not matched to a gene: 6. Per germline, CDR1 MNHNS and CDR2 SASEGT. The CDR3 loop is CASSELRLAAQETQYF. In DNA form, the CDR3 reads TGTGCCAGCAGTGAACTAAGACTAGCGGCACAAGAGACCCAGTACTTC.

This clone came up once. The rearrangement uses TRBV15 and TRBJ2-1, with 11 bases aligning to TRBD2. V was pared by 1 base and J by 5 bases, with 4 bases of the junction left unmatched. Germline CDR1 reads LNHNV; CDR2 reads YYDKDF (reference sequence). CDR3 length: 16 amino acids. CDR3 protein: CATSRGLAGGDNEQFF. CDR3 in DNA: TGTGCCACCAGCAGAGGTTTAGCGGGAGGGGACAATGAGCAGTTCTTC.

A single count supports this clone. The chain links TRBV19 to TRBJ1-5, with 11 bases matching TRBD1. CDR1 LNHDA and CDR2 SQIVND come from the germline V gene (reference sequence). The trim removed 10 bases at V and 0 bases at J, leaving 14 bases unmatched. CDR3 length: 18 residues. DNA of the CDR3: TGTGCCACGAAACCCGGGACAGGGGGGTTTTATAGCAATCAGCCCCAGCATTTT. Translation: CATKPGTGGFYSNQPQHF.

The chain combines TRBV9 with TRBJ2-3, with D perhaps matching TRBD2 (5 bases). The V end lost 0 bases, the J end lost 4 bases, and 9 bases lay between the germline ends. The CDR3 is made up of 14 amino acids. Looked up from germline, CDR1 is SGDLS and CDR2 is YYNGEE. The CDR3 loop is CASSVVSAPDTQYF. The CDR3 DNA sequence: TGTGCCAGCAGCGTAGTTAGCGCCCCAGATACGCAGTATTTT.

The J gene is TRBJ1-5, the V gene TRBV5-6; D is undetermined. V lost 0 bases, J lost 7 bases, and 11 bases lay in between. In germline, CDR1 is SGHDT, CDR2 YYEEEE. The CDR3 contains 14 residues. CDR3 in DNA: TGTGCCAGCAGCTTGGGATGGGGTGGGCAGCCCCAGCATTTT. Protein product: CASSLGWGGQPQHF.

The rearrangement uses TRBV28 and TRBJ2-7, with a possible D match to TRBD1 (6 bases). Germline-derived CDR1 and CDR2 are MDHEN and SYDVKM. This CDR3 is built from 14 residues. V lost 5 bases and J 2 bases, leaving 13 bases between the germline ends. CDR3: CASSVQGSAYEQYF. CDR3 nucleotide sequence: TGTGCCAGCAGTGTCCAGGGGTCTGCCTACGAGCAGTACTTC.

The J gene is TRBJ1-2, the V gene TRBV5-6; D perhaps matches TRBD1 (5 bases). CDR1 and CDR2 from the germline V gene are SGHDT and YYEEEE. This CDR3 is built from 16 residues. With 5 bases removed from V and 8 bases from J, the gap between germline ends came to 25 bases. The CDR3 DNA sequence: TGTGCCAGCAGGACTCCCAGGGACGGACTACAGGAGGGCTACACCTTC. It yields the protein CASRTPRDGLQEGYTF.

The rearrangement joins TRBV6-1 to TRBJ2-2; D gene ambiguous. Trimming took 7 bases from V and 2 from J, leaving 11 bases between them. This CDR3 has 14 amino acids. Per germline, CDR1 MNHNS and CDR2 SASEGT. The chain's CDR3 is CASIPGPNTGELFF. The CDR3 DNA reads as TGTGCCAGCATACCGGGCCCCAACACCGGGGAGCTGTTTTTT.

The chain has TRBV27 and TRBJ1-1; D remains unclear. Trimming pared 2 bases from V and 0 bases from J, leaving 7 bases between. CDR1 is MNHEY and CDR2 is SMNVEV in the germline V gene (reference sequence). This CDR3 is 14 amino acids long. The DNA for the CDR3 is TGTGCCAGCAGTTTACTAGGGCTGAACACTGAAGCTTTCTTT. Translation gives CASSLLGLNTEAFF.

The chain uses TRBV5-6 and TRBJ2-6; D might be TRBD1 (5 bases). The CDR3 length is 16 residues. Trimming pared 4 bases from V and 0 bases from J, leaving 11 bases between. Germline V lookup: CDR1 SGHDT, CDR2 YYEEEE. CDR3 in amino acids: CASSPGLHSGANVLTF. As DNA, the CDR3 is TGTGCCAGCAGCCCAGGGCTGCACTCTGGGGCCAACGTCCTGACTTTC. The variable domain in full, completed from reference TRBV5-6 and TRBJ2-6, reads DAGVTQSPTHLIKTRGQQVTLRCSPKSGHDTVSWYQQALGQGPQFIFQYYEEEERQRGNFPDRFSGHQFPNYSSELNVNALLLGDSALYLCASSPGLHSGANVLTFGAGSRLTVL.

This clone was seen just once. V usage is TRBV4-1 and J usage is TRBJ1-1; 10 bases line up with TRBD1. There are 15 residues in the CDR3. CDR1 and CDR2 (germline): MGHRA, YSYEKL. J gave up 5 bases and V 1 base, and 4 bases lay outside the gene matches. The CDR3 bases are TGCGCCAGCAGCCAAGGGACAGGGGGAGATACTGAAGCTTTCTTT. This codes for CASSQGTGGDTEAFF.

The chain carries TRBV13 and TRBJ2-7; 9 positions agree with TRBD1. The germline V gene has CDR1 PRHDT and CDR2 FYEKMQ (reference sequence). CDR3 size: 18 residues. Trimming took 0 bases from V and 1 from J; bases not matched to a gene: 10. CDR3 in amino acids: CASSLGLFGQGPSYEQYF. The CDR3 DNA is TGTGCCAGCAGCTTAGGCCTCTTCGGACAGGGGCCTTCCTACGAGCAGTACTTC.

The genes are TRBV13 and TRBJ2-7, with D possibly called TRBD1 or TRBD2 (6 bases each). The germline CDR1 and CDR2 sequences are PRHDT and FYEKMQ (reference sequence). Between the trimmed V and J ends, which lost 4 bases and 3 bases, there was a span of 16 bases. The length of the CDR3 is 15 residues. Here the CDR3 reads CASSSATRGLYEQYF. In nucleotides, the CDR3 is TGTGCCAGCAGCTCAGCAACCAGGGGACTCTACGAGCAGTACTTC. Filled out from reference TRBV13 and TRBJ2-7, the complete variable domain reads AAGVIQSPRHLIKEKRETATLKCYPIPRHDTVYWYQQGPGQDPQFLISFYEKMQSDKGSIPDRFSAQQFSDYHSELNMSSLELGDSALYFCASSSATRGLYEQYFGPGTRLTVT.

The chain couples TRBV14 to TRBJ2-7, with TRBD1 as a possible D gene (5 bases). CDR1 is SGHDN, CDR2 FVKESK, per germline. The CDR3 has 15 residues. Trimming removed 0 bases from V and 1 base from J, with 10 bases in between. The CDR3 loop reads CASSQDLDTSYEQYF. CDR3 nucleotides: TGTGCCAGCAGCCAAGATTTGGACACATCCTACGAGCAGTACTTC.

This clone is a singleton in its sample. The V call is TRBV7-7, the J call TRBJ2-1, with 11 bases aligning to TRBD2. Germline CDR1 and CDR2: SSHAT and FNYEAQ (reference sequence). This CDR3 is 17 amino acids long. Trimming cost V 1 base and J 6 bases; bases outside gene matches: 8. CDR3 amino acids: CASSLEEGLAGGNEQFF. CDR3 bases: TGTGCCAGCAGCTTAGAAGAGGGGCTAGCGGGAGGCAATGAGCAGTTCTTC.

The chain recombines TRBV7-8 with TRBJ2-3; D remains ambiguous. In germline, CDR1 is SGHVS, CDR2 FQNEAQ. V shed 1 base and J shed 0 bases, with 11 bases lying between them. The CDR3 runs to 16 residues. The CDR3 loop reads CASSLGNPASTDTQYF. The CDR3 nucleotides read TGTGCCAGCAGCTTAGGGAACCCGGCTAGCACAGATACGCAGTATTTT.

The chain has TRBV28 and TRBJ2-1, with 11 bases that match TRBD2. Germline assignment: CDR1 MDHEN and CDR2 SYDVKM. V trimming: 6 bases; J trimming: 7 bases; junction bases outside the gene matches: 11. The CDR3 has 16 residues. CDR3 protein: CASSIYGTSGRNEQFF. DNA for the CDR3: TGTGCCAGCAGCATCTATGGGACTAGCGGACGGAATGAGCAGTTCTTC.

In this sample, this clone turned up a few times. The chain couples TRBV6-6 to TRBJ1-5; 8 bases match TRBD1. The CDR3 extends over 16 amino acids. CDR1 is MNHNY, CDR2 SVGAGI, per germline (reference sequence). After removal of 8 bases from V and 1 base from J, the junction contained 10 bases not matched to a gene. This CDR3 is CASQEQGARSNQPQHF. The CDR3 bases are TGTGCCAGCCAAGAGCAGGGGGCGCGGAGCAATCAGCCCCAGCATTTT.

This clone has just one count. The chain is built from TRBV27 and TRBJ1-1, with D perhaps matching TRBD1 (5 bases). From germline, CDR1 is MNHEY and CDR2 SMNVEV (reference sequence). V was pared by 3 bases and J by 3 bases, with 8 bases between. The CDR3 covers 13 residues. DNA of the CDR3: TGTGCCAGCAGTTTTGGGGCGTACACTGAAGCTTTCTTT. This gives the protein CASSFGAYTEAFF.

The chain combines TRBV27 with TRBJ2-2, with no clear D. Between the trimmed V and J ends, which lost 6 bases and 6 bases, there was a span of 11 bases. The germline V gene encodes CDR1 MNHEY and CDR2 SMNVEV (reference sequence). The CDR3 loop spans 13 amino acids. CDR3 nucleotide sequence: TGTGCCAGCAGCCCTAGGAAGTCCGGGGAGCTGTTTTTT. It translates to CASSPRKSGELFF.

V and J are TRBV4-1 and TRBJ2-7; no definite D call. The CDR3 loop spans 13 amino acids. Germline CDR1 is MGHRA and CDR2 is YSYEKL. V was clipped by 4 bases and J by 5 bases, with 12 bases between them. CDR3 in amino acids: CASSLVRIHEQYF. CDR3 in DNA: TGCGCCAGCAGCCTAGTCAGAATCCACGAGCAGTACTTC.

The count of this clone is one. V and J are TRBV19 and TRBJ1-5; D might be TRBD1 (5 bases). Trimming left V 3 bases short and J 0 bases short, with 15 bases between. Germline-derived CDR1 and CDR2 are LNHDA and SQIVND (reference sequence). This CDR3 comprises 17 residues. Here the CDR3 reads CASSIGQGGYSNQPQHF. The CDR3 DNA follows: TGTGCCAGTAGTATTGGTCAGGGTGGGTATAGCAATCAGCCCCAGCATTTT.

This chain uses TRBV5-3 with TRBJ2-1; 10 positions agree with TRBD2. TRBV5-3 is placed among ORFs of uncertain function. V was pared by 3 bases and J by 3 bases, with 6 bases of the junction left unmatched. This CDR3 region has 16 residues. The CDR3 protein is CARSYDLAGDYNEQFF. Written as DNA, the CDR3 is TGTGCCAGAAGCTACGATCTAGCGGGAGACTACAATGAGCAGTTCTTC.

The rearrangement uses TRBV4-1 and TRBJ2-5, with D hard to call. The germline gives CDR1 MGHRA, CDR2 YSYEKL. The CDR3 spans 13 residues. Deletions cut 4 bases from V and 3 bases from J, with 9 bases between. CDR3 DNA sequence: TGCGCCAGCAGCCCCGACATGGAAGAGACCCAGTACTTC. Its translation: CASSPDMEETQYF.

This chain uses TRBV6-1 with TRBJ1-2, with D maybe TRBD1 (5 bases). Trimming shortened V by 1 base and J by 4 bases, and 10 bases separated the two germline ends. Germline-derived CDR1 and CDR2 are MNHNS and SASEGT. The CDR3 spans 14 residues. The CDR3 DNA follows: TGTGCCAGCAGTGAAGTCGGGGGGGGCTATGGCTACACCTTC. Protein: CASSEVGGGYGYTF.

The V call is TRBV25-1, the J call TRBJ2-2; TRBD1 might be the D (5 bases). This CDR3 is built from 13 residues. V was cut by 4 bases and J by 6 bases, with 9 bases left in between. Germline lookup yields CDR1 MGHDK and CDR2 SYGVNS. The CDR3 coding sequence is TGTGCCAGCAGTGTAGGGGCGTCCGGGGAGCTGTTTTTT. This translates into CASSVGASGELFF.

This chain links TRBV5-1 with TRBJ2-5; 11 nucleotides align to TRBD2. J lost 2 bases, V lost 4 bases, and 7 bases had no gene match. The CDR3 loop spans 16 amino acids. The germline V gene encodes CDR1 SGHRS and CDR2 YFSETQ. CDR3 nucleotides: TGCGCCAGCAGCAACCCGGGACTAGCGGAACAAGAGACCCAGTACTTC. Protein product: CASSNPGLAEQETQYF.

This chain joins TRBV5-8 and TRBJ2-7, with 10 nucleotides matching TRBD1. J gave up 4 bases and V 4 bases, and 8 bases lay outside the gene matches. CDR1 is SGHTS, CDR2 YDEGEE, per germline. The CDR3 has 15 residues. CDR3 nucleotides: TGTGCCAGCAGCCCTCCGGGACAGGGGCCTTACGAGCAGTACTTC. Its translation is CASSPPGQGPYEQYF.

The V call is TRBV27, the J call TRBJ2-2; D perhaps matches TRBD2 (6 bases). The CDR3 spans 17 residues. Trimming took 0 bases from V and 0 from J, leaving 11 bases between them. In germline, CDR1 is MNHEY, CDR2 SMNVEV (reference sequence). Here the CDR3 DNA reads TGTGCCAGCAGTTTATCTAGCGGTACTGCGAACACCGGGGAGCTGTTTTTT. This translates into CASSLSSGTANTGELFF.

The chain carries TRBV14 and TRBJ2-7, with 9 bases matching TRBD2. Trimming took 4 bases from V and 0 from J; bases not matched to a gene: 7. The CDR3 loop spans 16 amino acids. Germline CDR1 reads SGHDN; CDR2 reads FVKESK. The CDR3 reads CASSPKTSGASYEQYF. In DNA form, the CDR3 reads TGTGCCAGCAGCCCGAAGACTAGCGGCGCCTCCTACGAGCAGTACTTC.